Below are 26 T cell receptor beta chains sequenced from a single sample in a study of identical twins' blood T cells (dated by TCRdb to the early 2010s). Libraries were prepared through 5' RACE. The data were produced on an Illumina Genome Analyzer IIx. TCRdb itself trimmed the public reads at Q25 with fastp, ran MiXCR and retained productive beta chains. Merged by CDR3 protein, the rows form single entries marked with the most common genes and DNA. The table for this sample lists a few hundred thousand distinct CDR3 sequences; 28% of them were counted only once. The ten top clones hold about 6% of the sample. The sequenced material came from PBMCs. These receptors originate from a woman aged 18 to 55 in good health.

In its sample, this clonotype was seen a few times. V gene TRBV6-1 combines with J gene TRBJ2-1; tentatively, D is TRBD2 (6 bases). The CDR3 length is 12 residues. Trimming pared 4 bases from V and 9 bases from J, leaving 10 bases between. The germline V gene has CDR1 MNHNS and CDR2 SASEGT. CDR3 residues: CASSVRRGEQFF. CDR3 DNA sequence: TGTGCCAGCAGTGTCCGGAGGGGTGAGCAGTTCTTC.

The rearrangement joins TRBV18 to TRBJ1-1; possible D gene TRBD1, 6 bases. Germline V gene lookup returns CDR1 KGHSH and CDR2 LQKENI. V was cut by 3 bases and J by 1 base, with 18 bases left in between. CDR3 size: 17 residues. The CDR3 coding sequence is TGTGCCAGCTCACCGTTTGGGGGGGCATCGTCGAACACTGAAGCTTTCTTT. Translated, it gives CASSPFGGASSNTEAFF.

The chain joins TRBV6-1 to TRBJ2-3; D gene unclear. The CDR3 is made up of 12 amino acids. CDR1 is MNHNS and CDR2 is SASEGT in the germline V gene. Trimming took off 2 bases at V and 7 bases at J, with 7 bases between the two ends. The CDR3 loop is CASSEPRNTQYF. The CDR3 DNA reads TGTGCCAGCAGTGAACCCAGAAATACGCAGTATTTT.

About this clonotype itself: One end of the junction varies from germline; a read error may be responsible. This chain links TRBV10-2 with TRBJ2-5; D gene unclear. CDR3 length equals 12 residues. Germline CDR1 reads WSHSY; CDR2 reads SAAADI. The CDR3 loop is CASSESQEAQYF. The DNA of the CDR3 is TGCGCCAGCAGTGAATCGCAAGAGGCCCAGTACTTC.

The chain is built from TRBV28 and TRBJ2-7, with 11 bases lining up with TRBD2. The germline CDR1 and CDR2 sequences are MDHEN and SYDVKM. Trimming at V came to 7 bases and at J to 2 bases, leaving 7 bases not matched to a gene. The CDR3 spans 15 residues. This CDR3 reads CASTSPGLAAYEQYF. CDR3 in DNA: TGTGCCAGCACCTCTCCGGGACTAGCGGCCTACGAGCAGTACTTC.

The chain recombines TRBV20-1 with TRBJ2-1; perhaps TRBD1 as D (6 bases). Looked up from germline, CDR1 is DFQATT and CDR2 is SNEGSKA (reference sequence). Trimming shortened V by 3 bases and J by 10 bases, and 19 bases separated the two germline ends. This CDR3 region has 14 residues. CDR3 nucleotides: TGCAGTGCTAGCAACAGGGCCCGGGGTTTGGAGCAGTTCTTC. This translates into CSASNRARGLEQFF.

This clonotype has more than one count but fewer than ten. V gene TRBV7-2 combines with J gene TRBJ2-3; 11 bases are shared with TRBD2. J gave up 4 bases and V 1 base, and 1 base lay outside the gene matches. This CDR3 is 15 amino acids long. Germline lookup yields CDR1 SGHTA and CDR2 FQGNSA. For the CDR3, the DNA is TGTGCCAGCAGCTTAGGACTAGCGGGACCAGATACGCAGTATTTT. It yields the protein CASSLGLAGPDTQYF.

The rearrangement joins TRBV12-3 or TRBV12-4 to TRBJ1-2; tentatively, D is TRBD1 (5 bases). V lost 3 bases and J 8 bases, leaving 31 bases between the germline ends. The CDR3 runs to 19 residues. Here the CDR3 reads CASSFTIGTEPGLYGGYTF. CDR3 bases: TGTGCCAGCAGTTTTACGATCGGGACCGAACCAGGATTATATGGCGGCTACACCTTC.

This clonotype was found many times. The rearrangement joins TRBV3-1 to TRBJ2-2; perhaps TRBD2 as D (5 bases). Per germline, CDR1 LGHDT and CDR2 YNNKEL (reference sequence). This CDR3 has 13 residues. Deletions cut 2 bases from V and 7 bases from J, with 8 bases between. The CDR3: CASSQTGGGELFF. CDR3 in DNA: TGTGCCAGCAGCCAAACCGGAGGCGGGGAGCTGTTTTTT. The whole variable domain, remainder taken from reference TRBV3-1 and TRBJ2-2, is DTAVSQTPKYLVTQMGNDKSIKCEQNLGHDTMYWYKQDSKKFLKIMFSYNNKELIINETVPNRFSPKSPDKAHLNLHINSLELGDSAVYFCASSQTGGGELFFGEGSRLTVL.

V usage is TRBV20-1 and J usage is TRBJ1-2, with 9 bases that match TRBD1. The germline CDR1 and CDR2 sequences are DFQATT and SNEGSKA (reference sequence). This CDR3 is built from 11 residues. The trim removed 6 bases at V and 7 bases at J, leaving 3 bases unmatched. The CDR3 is CSAMGQGGYTF. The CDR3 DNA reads TGCAGTGCCATGGGACAGGGTGGCTACACCTTC.

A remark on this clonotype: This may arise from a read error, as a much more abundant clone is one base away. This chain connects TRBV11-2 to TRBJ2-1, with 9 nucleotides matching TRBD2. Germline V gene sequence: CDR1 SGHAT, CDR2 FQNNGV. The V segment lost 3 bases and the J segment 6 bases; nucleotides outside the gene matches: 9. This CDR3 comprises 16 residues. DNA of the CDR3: TGTGCCAGCAGCTTTGGTAGCGGGGGTCTCATCAATGAGCAGTTCTTC. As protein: CASSFGSGGLINEQFF.

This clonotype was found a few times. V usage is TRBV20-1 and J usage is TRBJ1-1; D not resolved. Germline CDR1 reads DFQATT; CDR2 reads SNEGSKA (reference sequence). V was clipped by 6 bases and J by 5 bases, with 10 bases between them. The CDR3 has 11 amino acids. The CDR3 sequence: CSAVRGTEAFF. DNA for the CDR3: TGCAGTGCCGTGCGGGGAACTGAAGCTTTCTTT.

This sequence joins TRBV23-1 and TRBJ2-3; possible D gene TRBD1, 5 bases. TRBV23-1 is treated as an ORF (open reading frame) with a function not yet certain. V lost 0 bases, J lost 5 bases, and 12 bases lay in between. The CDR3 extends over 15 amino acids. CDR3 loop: CASSQSRAGIDTQYF. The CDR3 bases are TGCGCCAGCAGTCAATCCCGGGCAGGGATAGATACGCAGTATTTT.

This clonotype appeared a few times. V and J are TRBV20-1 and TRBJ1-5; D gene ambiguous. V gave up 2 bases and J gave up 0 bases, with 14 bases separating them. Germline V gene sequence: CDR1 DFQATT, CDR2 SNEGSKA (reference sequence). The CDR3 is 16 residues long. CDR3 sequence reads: CSARTPGRASNQPQHF. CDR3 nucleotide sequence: TGCAGTGCTAGAACCCCGGGAAGGGCTAGCAATCAGCCCCAGCATTTT.

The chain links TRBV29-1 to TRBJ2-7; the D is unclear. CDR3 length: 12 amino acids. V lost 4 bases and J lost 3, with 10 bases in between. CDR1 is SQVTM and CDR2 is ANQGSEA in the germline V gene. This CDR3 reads CSVGKSNYEQYF. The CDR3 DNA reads TGCAGCGTTGGTAAGTCCAACTACGAGCAGTACTTC.

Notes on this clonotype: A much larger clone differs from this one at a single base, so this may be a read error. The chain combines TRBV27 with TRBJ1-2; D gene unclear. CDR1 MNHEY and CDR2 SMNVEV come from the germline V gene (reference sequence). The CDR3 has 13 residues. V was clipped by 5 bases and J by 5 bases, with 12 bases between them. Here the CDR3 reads CASSPARRYGYTF. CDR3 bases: TGTGCCAGCAGTCCCGCCCGGAGATATGGCTACACCTTC.

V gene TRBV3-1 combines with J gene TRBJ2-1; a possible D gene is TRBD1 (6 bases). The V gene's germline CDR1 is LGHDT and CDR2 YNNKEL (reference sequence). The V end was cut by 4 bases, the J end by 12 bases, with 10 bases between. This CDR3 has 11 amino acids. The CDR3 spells CASSLADRQFF. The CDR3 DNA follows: TGTGCCAGCAGCCTTGCGGACAGGCAGTTCTTC.

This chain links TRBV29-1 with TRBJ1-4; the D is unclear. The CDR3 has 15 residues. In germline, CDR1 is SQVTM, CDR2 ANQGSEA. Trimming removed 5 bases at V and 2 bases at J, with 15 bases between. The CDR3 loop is CSVSSTLGTNEKLFF. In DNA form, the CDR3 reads TGCAGCGTTTCGTCCACATTGGGGACTAATGAAAAACTGTTTTTT.

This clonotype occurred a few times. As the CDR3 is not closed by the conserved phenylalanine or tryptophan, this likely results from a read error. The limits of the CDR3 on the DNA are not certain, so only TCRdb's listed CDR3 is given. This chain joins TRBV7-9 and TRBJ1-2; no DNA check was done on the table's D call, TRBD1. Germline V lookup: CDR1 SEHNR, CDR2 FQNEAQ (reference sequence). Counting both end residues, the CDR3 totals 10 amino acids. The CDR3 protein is CASSLGWQPQ.

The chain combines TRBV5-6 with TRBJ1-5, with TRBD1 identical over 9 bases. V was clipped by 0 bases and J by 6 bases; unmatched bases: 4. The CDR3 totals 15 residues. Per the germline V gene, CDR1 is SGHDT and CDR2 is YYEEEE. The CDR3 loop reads CASSLEGQGTQPQHF. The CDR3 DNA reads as TGTGCCAGCAGCTTGGAGGGACAGGGCACTCAGCCCCAGCATTTT.

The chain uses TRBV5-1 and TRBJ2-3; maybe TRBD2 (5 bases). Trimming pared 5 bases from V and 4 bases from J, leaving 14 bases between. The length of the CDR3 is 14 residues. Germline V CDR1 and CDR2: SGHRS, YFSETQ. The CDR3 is CASRHERGADTQYF. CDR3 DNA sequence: TGCGCCAGCAGACACGAACGGGGTGCAGATACGCAGTATTTT.

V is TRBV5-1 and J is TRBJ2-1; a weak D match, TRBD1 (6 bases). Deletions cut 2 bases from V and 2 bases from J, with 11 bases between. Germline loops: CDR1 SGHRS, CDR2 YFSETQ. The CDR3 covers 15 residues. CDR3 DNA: TGCGCCAGCAGCTTAGGGGGTATGACCTACAATGAGCAGTTCTTC. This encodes CASSLGGMTYNEQFF.

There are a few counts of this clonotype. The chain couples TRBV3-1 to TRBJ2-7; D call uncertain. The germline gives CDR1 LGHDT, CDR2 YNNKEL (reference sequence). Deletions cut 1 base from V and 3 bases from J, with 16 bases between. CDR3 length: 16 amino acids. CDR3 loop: CASSQGSVRFHYEQYF. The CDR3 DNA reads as TGTGCCAGCAGCCAAGGGTCAGTCAGGTTCCACTACGAGCAGTACTTC.

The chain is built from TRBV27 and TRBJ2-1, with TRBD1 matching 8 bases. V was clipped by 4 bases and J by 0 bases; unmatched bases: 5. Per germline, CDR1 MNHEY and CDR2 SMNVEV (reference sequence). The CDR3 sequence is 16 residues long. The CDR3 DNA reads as TGTGCCAGCAGTTCGCGACAGGGGCGCTCCTACAATGAGCAGTTCTTC. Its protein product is CASSSRQGRSYNEQFF.

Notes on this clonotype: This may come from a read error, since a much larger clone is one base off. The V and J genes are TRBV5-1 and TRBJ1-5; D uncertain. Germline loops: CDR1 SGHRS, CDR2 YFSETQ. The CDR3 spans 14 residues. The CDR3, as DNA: TGCGCCAGCAGCTTGGGACCGAGCAATCAGCCCGAGCATTTT. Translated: CASSLGPSNQPEHF.

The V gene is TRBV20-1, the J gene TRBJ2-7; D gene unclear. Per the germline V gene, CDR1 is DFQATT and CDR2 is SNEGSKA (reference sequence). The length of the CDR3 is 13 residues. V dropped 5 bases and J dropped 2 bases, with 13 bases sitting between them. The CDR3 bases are TGCAGTGCTCGAAAGTTCCCAACCTACGAGCAGTACTTC. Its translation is CSARKFPTYEQYF.